This is a list of T cell receptor beta chains from one sample in a study of blood T cell repertoires in COVID-19. Clones were read by immunoSEQ multiplex PCR, and TCRdb kept only the in-frame ones, dropping some. The data contain 300,000 or so clones, approximately 90% of them singletons. The sample was peripheral blood. The receptors here all came from a middle-aged woman with acute or convalescent COVID-19. Both conserved end residues are part of each CDR3. A D gene is named only where the DNA matches it firmly. For some rows the clone size is stated as once, few or many, or as a class when expanded; others skip it.

j_call | clone_size | v_call | d_call | cdr3_aa | cdr3_nt
TRBJ1-6 | NA | TRBV30 | NA | CAWSVRESSYNSPLHF | TGTGCCTGGAGTGTAAGGGAGAGCTCCTATAATTCACCCCTCCACTTT
TRBJ2-5 | NA | TRBV7-2 | TRBD1 | CASSLGQGAMQETQYF | TGTGCCAGCAGCTTAGGACAGGGGGCTATGCAAGAGACCCAGTACTTC
TRBJ2-3 | NA | TRBV4-2 | NA | CASSQDRAQSDTQYF | TGTGCCAGCAGCCAAGACAGGGCTCAGTCAGATACGCAGTATTTT
TRBJ1-3 | NA | TRBV29-1 | TRBD1 | CSAKGDRHGNTIYF | TGCAGCGCCAAGGGGGACAGGCACGGAAACACCATATATTTT
TRBJ1-1 | few | TRBV7-9 | NA | CASSRSLLYGGMNTEAFF | TGTGCCAGCAGCCGATCCCTTCTCTACGGGGGGATGAACACTGAAGCTTTCTTT
TRBJ1-2 | NA | TRBV5-6 | TRBD1 | CASSTPTGVNYGYTF | TGTGCCAGCAGCACCCCGACAGGGGTTAACTATGGCTACACCTTC
TRBJ1-2 | once | TRBV28 | TRBD1 | CASGRGLGYGYTF | TGTGCCAGCGGAAGGGGGCTAGGCTATGGCTACACCTTC
TRBJ1-1 | NA | TRBV9 | NA | CASSVWAGAPNTEAFF | TGTGCCAGCAGCGTTTGGGCAGGGGCCCCGAACACTGAAGCTTTCTTT
TRBJ1-1 | NA | TRBV9 | NA | CASSPRGGGEIWTEAFF | TGTGCCAGCAGCCCCCGGGGCGGGGGCGAGATTTGGACTGAAGCTTTCTTT
TRBJ1-5 | NA | TRBV19 | TRBD1 | CASSIGTGRRNQPQHF | TGTGCCAGTAGTATAGGGACAGGGAGAAGGAATCAGCCCCAGCATTTT
TRBJ1-1 | NA | TRBV7-9 | NA | CASSSFGGNTEAFF | TGTGCCAGCAGTTCCTTCGGGGGGAACACTGAAGCTTTCTTT
TRBJ1-2 | once | TRBV5-1 | TRBD1 | CASSLVDRGRDGYTF | TGCGCCAGCAGCTTGGTCGACAGGGGTAGGGATGGCTACACCTTC
TRBJ1-1 | few | TRBV4-2 | NA | CASSGGRRTEAFF | TGTGCCAGCAGCGGGGGGAGAAGGACTGAAGCTTTCTTT
TRBJ2-1 | NA | TRBV21-1 | NA | CASSKPSRLAGGRPGRGDEQFF | TGTGCCAGCAGCAAGCCGTCGAGGCTAGCGGGGGGTAGACCAGGGAGAGGCGATGAGCAGTTCTTC
TRBJ2-3 | few | TRBV29-1 | NA | CSVGQGHLTDTQYF | TGCAGCGTTGGGCAGGGACATCTCACAGATACGCAGTATTTT
TRBJ1-2 | NA | TRBV10-3 | TRBD1 | CAISEGQGYNYGYTF | TGTGCCATCAGTGAGGGACAGGGGTATAACTATGGCTACACCTTC
TRBJ1-2 | NA | TRBV12-3/TRBV12-4 | TRBD1 | CASSFGTGKGYTF | TGTGCCAGCAGTTTCGGGACAGGGAAAGGCTACACCTTC
TRBJ1-5 | NA | TRBV4-2 | TRBD1 | CASSQEGRGFQQPQHF | TGTGCCAGCAGCCAAGAGGGCAGGGGGTTTCAACAGCCCCAGCATTTT
TRBJ2-3 | NA | TRBV10-3 | TRBD2 | CAISSTGTSGGSTDTQYF | TGTGCCATCAGTTCAACCGGGACTAGCGGGGGGAGCACAGATACGCAGTATTTT
TRBJ2-3 | NA | TRBV5-4 | TRBD2 | CASSTTSGDTDTQYF | TGTGCCAGCAGCACGACTAGCGGGGACACAGATACGCAGTATTTT
TRBJ1-3 | NA | TRBV5-1 | NA | CASSLLGTPSSGNTIYF | TGCGCCAGCAGCTTATTAGGGACACCGAGCTCTGGAAACACCATATATTTT
TRBJ2-2 | NA | TRBV21-1 | NA | CASSKTGQRSQGAKPNTGELFF | TGTGCCAGCAGCAAAACGGGCCAGAGGTCACAGGGGGCTAAGCCGAACACCGGGGAGCTGTTTTTT
TRBJ2-1 | NA | TRBV10-3 | TRBD1 | CAISEYGTGGRSYNEQFF | TGTGCCATCAGTGAGTATGGGACAGGGGGCAGGTCCTACAATGAGCAGTTCTTC
TRBJ1-6 | NA | TRBV4-1 | TRBD1 | CASTGTGLNSPLHF | TGCGCCAGCACCGGGACAGGGCTTAATTCACCCCTCCACTTT
TRBJ1-2 | NA | TRBV19 | NA | CASSVNYGYTF | TGTGCCAGTAGTGTAAACTATGGCTACACCTTC
TRBJ1-4 | NA | TRBV12-3/TRBV12-4 | NA | CASSTGGNEKLFF | TGTGCCAGCAGTACCGGGGGTAATGAAAAACTGTTTTTT
TRBJ1-2 | NA | TRBV4-2 | NA | CASSQEEARANYGYTF | TGTGCCAGCAGCCAAGAAGAGGCCAGGGCTAACTATGGCTACACCTTC
TRBJ2-2 | NA | TRBV6-5 | NA | CASSYQVEGTGELFF | TGTGCCAGCAGTTACCAGGTAGAAGGCACCGGGGAGCTGTTTTTT
TRBJ1-6 | NA | TRBV19 | TRBD1 | CASRPGQDNSPLHF | TGTGCCAGTAGACCGGGACAGGATAATTCACCCCTCCACTTT
TRBJ1-6 | NA | TRBV5-5 | TRBD1 | CASSTQGAYSPLHF | TGTGCCAGCAGTACACAGGGGGCTTACTCACCCCTCCACTTT
TRBJ1-3 | NA | TRBV9 | NA | CASSAGKRVGNTIYF | TGTGCCAGCAGTGCCGGGAAGAGGGTTGGAAACACCATATATTTT
TRBJ2-6 | NA | TRBV5-4 | TRBD1 | CASTRQGSGANVLTF | TGTGCCAGCACTCGACAGGGCTCTGGGGCCAACGTCCTGACTTTC
TRBJ2-4 | once | TRBV12-5 | TRBD1 | CASGLTGAAKNIQYF | TGTGCTAGTGGTTTGACAGGGGCAGCCAAAAACATTCAGTACTTC
TRBJ2-2 | NA | TRBV19 | TRBD2 | CATGGGSDAGELFF | TGTGCCACGGGCGGGGGGTCGGATGCCGGGGAGCTGTTTTTT
TRBJ1-2 | NA | TRBV2 | NA | CASRGPGGGYTF | TGTGCCAGCAGAGGGCCGGGGGGAGGCTACACCTTC
TRBJ2-3 | NA | TRBV3-1/TRBV3-2 | TRBD2 | CASSHTSGVTDTQYF | TGTGCCAGCAGCCACACTAGCGGGGTAACAGATACGCAGTATTTT
TRBJ1-1 | NA | TRBV24-1 | NA | CATSAAGRAFF | TGTGCCACCAGTGCGGCAGGGCGAGCTTTCTTT
TRBJ1-4 | once | TRBV4-2 | TRBD1 | CASSPFPGTARGLFF | TGTGCCAGCAGCCCTTTCCCCGGGACAGCACGTGGGCTGTTTTTT
TRBJ1-2 | NA | TRBV13 | TRBD1 | CASSYYDPGTGYGYTF | TGTGCCAGCAGCTATTACGATCCCGGGACAGGGTATGGCTACACCTTC
TRBJ2-5 | NA | TRBV6-5 | TRBD2 | CARAGEETQYF | TGTGCCCGCGCGGGGGAAGAGACCCAGTACTTC
TRBJ1-2 | NA | TRBV15 | TRBD1 | CATSPDRGRNYGYTF | TGTGCCACCAGTCCAGACAGGGGGCGAAACTATGGCTACACCTTC
TRBJ2-1 | NA | TRBV2 | TRBD1 | CASISTGGVYNEQFF | TGTGCCAGCATTTCGACAGGGGGCGTCTACAATGAGCAGTTCTTC
TRBJ1-2 | NA | TRBV4-1 | TRBD1 | CASSQDRDRGIGYTF | TGCGCCAGCAGCCAAGATAGGGACAGGGGAATCGGCTACACCTTC
TRBJ1-5 | NA | TRBV21-1 | NA | CASSKPGQGRLPQHF | TGTGCCAGCAGCAAACCGGGACAGGGGCGCCTCCCCCAGCATTTT
TRBJ1-4 | once | TRBV3-1/TRBV3-2 | NA | CASSQDGGTNEKLFF | TGTGCCAGCAGCCAAGATGGGGGGACTAATGAAAAACTGTTTTTT
TRBJ1-4 | NA | TRBV6-1 | NA | CASRARGGRNEKLFF | TGTGCCAGCAGAGCTCGGGGGGGGCGAAATGAAAAACTGTTTTTT
TRBJ2-6 | NA | TRBV7-3 | NA | CASSLLVSRSGANVLTF | TGTGCCAGCAGCTTGCTAGTCTCTCGCTCTGGGGCCAACGTCCTGACTTTC
TRBJ1-3 | NA | TRBV28 | NA | CASSTSGQPTGNTIYF | NA
TRBJ1-1 | NA | TRBV10-1 | NA | CASSEREPGPNTEAFF | TGCGCCAGCAGTGAGCGCGAGCCAGGGCCGAACACTGAAGCTTTCTTT
TRBJ1-6 | NA | TRBV3-1/TRBV3-2 | NA | CASSQYLTDSNSPLHF | TGTGCCAGCAGCCAATACCTGACAGACAGTAATTCACCCCTCCACTTT
TRBJ2-1 | NA | TRBV7-2 | TRBD1 | CASSPWTGRNEQFF | TGTGCCAGCAGCCCTTGGACAGGTCGCAATGAGCAGTTCTTC
TRBJ1-1 | NA | TRBV6-6 | NA | CASSYSEGNTEAFF | TGTGCCAGCAGTTACTCTGAGGGCAACACTGAAGCTTTCTTT
TRBJ2-3 | NA | TRBV4-1 | NA | CASSQEGGDTQYF | TGCGCCAGCAGCCAAGAGGGGGGAGATACGCAGTATTTT
TRBJ1-2 | once | TRBV24-1 | TRBD1 | CATRGQEPGGYTF | TGTGCCACCAGGGGACAGGAGCCCGGGGGCTACACCTTC
TRBJ1-3 | NA | TRBV21-1 | NA | CASSKGRTGAAGYKNTIYF | TGTGCCAGCAGCAAGGGTCGAACAGGGGCCGCTGGATACAAAAACACCATATATTTT